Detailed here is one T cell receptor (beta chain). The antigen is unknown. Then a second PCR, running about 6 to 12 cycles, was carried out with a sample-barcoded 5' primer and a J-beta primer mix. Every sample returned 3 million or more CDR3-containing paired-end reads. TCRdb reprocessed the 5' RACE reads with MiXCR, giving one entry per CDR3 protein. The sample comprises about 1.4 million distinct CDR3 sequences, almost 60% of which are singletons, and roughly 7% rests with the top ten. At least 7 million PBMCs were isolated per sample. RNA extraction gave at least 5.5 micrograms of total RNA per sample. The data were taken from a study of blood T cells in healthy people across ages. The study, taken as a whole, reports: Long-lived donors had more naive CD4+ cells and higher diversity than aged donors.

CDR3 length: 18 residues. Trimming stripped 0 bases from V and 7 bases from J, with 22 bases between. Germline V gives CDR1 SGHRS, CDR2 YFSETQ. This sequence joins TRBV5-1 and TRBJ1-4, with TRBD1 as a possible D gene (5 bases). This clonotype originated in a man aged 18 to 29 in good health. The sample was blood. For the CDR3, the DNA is TGCGCCAGCAGCTTGGCGGCAAGGGGCGCGGGCTTTGGTGAAAAACTGTTTTTT. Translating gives CASSLAARGAGFGEKLFF. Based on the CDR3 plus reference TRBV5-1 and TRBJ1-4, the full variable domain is KAGVTQTPRYLIKTRGQQVTLSCSPISGHRSVSWYQQTPGQGLQFLFEYFSETQRNKGNFPGRFSGRQFSNSRSEMNVSTLELGDSALYLCASSLAARGAGFGEKLFFGSGTQLSVL.